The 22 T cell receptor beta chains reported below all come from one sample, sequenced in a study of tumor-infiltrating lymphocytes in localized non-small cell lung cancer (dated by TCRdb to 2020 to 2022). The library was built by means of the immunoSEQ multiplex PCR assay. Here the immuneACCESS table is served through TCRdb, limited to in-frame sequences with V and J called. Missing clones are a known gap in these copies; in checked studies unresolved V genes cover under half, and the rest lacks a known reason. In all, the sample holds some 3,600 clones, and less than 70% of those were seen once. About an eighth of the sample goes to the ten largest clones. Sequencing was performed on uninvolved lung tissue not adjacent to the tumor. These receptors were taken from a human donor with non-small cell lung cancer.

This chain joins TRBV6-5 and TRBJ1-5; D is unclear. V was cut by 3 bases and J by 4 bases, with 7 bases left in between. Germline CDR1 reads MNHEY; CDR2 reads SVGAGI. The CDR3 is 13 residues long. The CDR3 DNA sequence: TGTGCCAGCAGTTATATGGCTAATCAGCCCCAGCATTTT. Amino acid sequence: CASSYMANQPQHF.

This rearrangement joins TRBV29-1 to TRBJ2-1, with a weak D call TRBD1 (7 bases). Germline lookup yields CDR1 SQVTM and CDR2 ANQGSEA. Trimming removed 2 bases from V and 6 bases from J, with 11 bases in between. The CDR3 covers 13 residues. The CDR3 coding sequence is TGCAGCGTTGAAAGGCAGGGGGGCAATGAGCAGTTCTTC. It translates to CSVERQGGNEQFF.

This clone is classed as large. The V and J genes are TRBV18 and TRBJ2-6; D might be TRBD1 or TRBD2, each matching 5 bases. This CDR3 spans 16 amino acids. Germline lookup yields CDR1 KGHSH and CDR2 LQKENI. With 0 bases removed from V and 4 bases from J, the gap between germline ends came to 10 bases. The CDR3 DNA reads TGTGCCAGCTCACCACCGTCGGGGCCAGGGGCCAACGTCCTGACTTTC. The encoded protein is CASSPPSGPGANVLTF. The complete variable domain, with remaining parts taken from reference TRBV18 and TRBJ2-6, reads NAGVMQNPRHLVRRRGQEARLRCSPMKGHSHVYWYRQLPEEGLKFMVYLQKENIIDESGMPKERFSAEFPKEGPSILRIQQVVRGDSAAYFCASSPPSGPGANVLTFGAGSRLTVL.

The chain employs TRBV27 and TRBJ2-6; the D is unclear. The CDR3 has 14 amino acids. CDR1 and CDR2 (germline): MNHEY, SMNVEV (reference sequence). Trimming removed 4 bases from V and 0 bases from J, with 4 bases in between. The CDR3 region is CASSSLSGANVLTF. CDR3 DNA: TGTGCCAGCAGTTCCCTCTCTGGGGCCAACGTCCTGACTTTC. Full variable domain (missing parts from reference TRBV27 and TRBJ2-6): EAQVTQNPRYLITVTGKKLTVTCSQNMNHEYMSWYRQDPGLGLRQIYYSMNVEVTDKGDVPEGYKVSRKEKRNFPLILESPSPNQTSLYFCASSSLSGANVLTFGAGSRLTVL.

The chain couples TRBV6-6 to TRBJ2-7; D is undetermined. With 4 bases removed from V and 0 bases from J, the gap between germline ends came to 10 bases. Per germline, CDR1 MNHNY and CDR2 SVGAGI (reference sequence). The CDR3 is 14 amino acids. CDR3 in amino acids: CASSWVGSSYEQYF. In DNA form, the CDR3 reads TGTGCCAGCAGTTGGGTCGGGTCCTCCTACGAGCAGTACTTC.

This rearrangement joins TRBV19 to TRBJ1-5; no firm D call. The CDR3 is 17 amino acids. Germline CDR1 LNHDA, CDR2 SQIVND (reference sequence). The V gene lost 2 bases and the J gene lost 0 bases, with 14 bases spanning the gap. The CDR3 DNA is TGTGCCAGTAGTATATTCGTTCTGGGGTATAGCAATCAGCCCCAGCATTTT. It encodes CASSIFVLGYSNQPQHF.

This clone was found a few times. CDR3 sequence: CASSQVGSNTEAFF. CDR3 in DNA: TGTGCCAGCAGCCAAGTCGGTTCCAACACTGAAGCTTTCTTT. The rearrangement links TRBV14 to TRBJ1-1, with D unresolved. The CDR3 has 14 amino acids. Germline V CDR1 and CDR2: SGHDN, FVKESK. Trimming removed 1 base at V and 2 bases at J, with 8 bases between.

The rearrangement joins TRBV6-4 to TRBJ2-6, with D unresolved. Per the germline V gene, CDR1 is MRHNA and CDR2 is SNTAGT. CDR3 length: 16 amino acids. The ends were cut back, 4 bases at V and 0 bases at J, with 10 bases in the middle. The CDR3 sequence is CASSAGSFSGANVLTF. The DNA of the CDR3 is TGTGCCAGCAGTGCCGGCAGCTTCTCTGGGGCCAACGTCCTGACTTTC.

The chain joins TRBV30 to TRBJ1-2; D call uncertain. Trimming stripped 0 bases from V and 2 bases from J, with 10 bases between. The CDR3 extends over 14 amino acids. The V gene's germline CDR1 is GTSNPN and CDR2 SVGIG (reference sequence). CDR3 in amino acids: CAWSVPTANYGYTF. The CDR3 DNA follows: TGTGCCTGGAGTGTTCCCACGGCCAACTATGGCTACACCTTC. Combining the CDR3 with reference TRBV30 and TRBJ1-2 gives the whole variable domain SQTIHQWPATLVQPVGSPLSLECTVEGTSNPNLYWYRQAAGRGLQLLFYSVGIGQISSEVPQNLSASRPQDRQFILSSKKLLLSDSGFYLCAWSVPTANYGYTFGSGTRLTVV.

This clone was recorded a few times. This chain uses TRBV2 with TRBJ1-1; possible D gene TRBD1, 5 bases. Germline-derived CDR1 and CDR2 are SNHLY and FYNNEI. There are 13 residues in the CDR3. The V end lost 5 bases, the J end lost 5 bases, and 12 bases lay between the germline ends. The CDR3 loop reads CASSYRRLTEAFF. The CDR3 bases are TGTGCCAGCAGTTACAGGAGATTAACTGAAGCTTTCTTT. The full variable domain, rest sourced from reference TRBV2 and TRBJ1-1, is EPEVTQTPSHQVTQMGQEVILRCVPISNHLYFYWYRQILGQKVEFLVSFYNNEISEKSEIFDDQFSVERPDGSNFTLKIRSTKLEDSAMYFCASSYRRLTEAFFGQGTRLTVV.

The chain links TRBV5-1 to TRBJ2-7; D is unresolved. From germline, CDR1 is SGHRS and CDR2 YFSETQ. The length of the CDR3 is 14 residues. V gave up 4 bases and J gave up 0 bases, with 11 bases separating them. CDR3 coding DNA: TGCGCCAGCAGCCCGGCCACGAGCTCCTACGAGCAGTACTTC. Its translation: CASSPATSSYEQYF.

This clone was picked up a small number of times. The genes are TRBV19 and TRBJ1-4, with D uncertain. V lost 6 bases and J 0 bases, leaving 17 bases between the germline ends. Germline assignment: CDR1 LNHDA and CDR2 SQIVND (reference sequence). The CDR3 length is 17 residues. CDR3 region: CASSPLAGGSTNEKLFF. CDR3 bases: TGTGCCAGTAGCCCCCTGGCAGGTGGATCAACTAATGAAAAACTGTTTTTT.

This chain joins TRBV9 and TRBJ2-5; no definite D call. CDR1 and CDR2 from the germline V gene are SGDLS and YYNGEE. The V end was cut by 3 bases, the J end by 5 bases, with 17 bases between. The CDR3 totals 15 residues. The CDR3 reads CASSATAVGGETQYF. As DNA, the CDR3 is TGTGCCAGCAGCGCAACGGCCGTGGGTGGGGAGACCCAGTACTTC.

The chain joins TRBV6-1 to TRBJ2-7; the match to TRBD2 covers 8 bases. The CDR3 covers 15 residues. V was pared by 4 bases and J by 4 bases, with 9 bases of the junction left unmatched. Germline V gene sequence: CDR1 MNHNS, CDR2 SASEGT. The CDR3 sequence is CASSVDGGGTYEQYF. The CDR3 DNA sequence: TGTGCCAGCAGTGTAGACGGGGGGGGTACTTACGAGCAGTACTTC.

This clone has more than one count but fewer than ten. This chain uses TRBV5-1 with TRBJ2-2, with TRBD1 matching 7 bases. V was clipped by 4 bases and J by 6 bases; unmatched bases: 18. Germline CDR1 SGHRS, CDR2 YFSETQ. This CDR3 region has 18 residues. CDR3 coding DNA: TGCGCCAGCAGCCTACAGGGGCCAACATCTCTTTGGGCCGGGGAGCTGTTTTTT. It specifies CASSLQGPTSLWAGELFF.

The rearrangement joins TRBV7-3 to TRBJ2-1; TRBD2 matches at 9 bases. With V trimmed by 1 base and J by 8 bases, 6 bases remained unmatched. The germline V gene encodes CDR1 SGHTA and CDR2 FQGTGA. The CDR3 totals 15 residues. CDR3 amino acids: CASSLSLAGYDEQFF. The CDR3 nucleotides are TGTGCCAGCAGCTTAAGCCTAGCGGGATACGATGAGCAGTTCTTC.

The DNA for the CDR3 is TGTGCCAGCAGTCCGAGCAGAGTATCCTACGAGCAGTACTTC. Translated, it gives CASSPSRVSYEQYF. The J gene is TRBJ2-7, the V gene TRBV27, with D uncertain. The germline V and J ends were trimmed by 5 bases and 1 base, with 12 bases remaining between them. CDR1 and CDR2 (germline): MNHEY, SMNVEV (reference sequence). This CDR3 has 14 residues.

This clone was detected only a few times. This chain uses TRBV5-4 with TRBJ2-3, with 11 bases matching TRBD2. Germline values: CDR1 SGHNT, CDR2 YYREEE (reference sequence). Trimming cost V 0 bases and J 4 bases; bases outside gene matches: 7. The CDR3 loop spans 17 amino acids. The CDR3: CASSLGSSGRLSDTQYF. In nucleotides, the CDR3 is TGTGCCAGCAGCTTGGGTTCTAGCGGGAGGTTATCAGATACGCAGTATTTT.

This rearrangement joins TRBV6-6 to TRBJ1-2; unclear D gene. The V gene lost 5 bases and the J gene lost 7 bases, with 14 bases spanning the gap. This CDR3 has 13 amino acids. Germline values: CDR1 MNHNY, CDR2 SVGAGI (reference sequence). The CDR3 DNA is TGTGCCAGCAGTCGTAGCGGGGTGGGTGGCTACACCTTC. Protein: CASSRSGVGGYTF.

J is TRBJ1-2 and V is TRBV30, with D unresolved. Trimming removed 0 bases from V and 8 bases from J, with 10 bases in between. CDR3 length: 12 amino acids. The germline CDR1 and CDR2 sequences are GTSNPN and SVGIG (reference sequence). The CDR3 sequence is CAWSVGEGGYTF. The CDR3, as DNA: TGTGCCTGGAGTGTCGGAGAAGGAGGCTACACCTTC.

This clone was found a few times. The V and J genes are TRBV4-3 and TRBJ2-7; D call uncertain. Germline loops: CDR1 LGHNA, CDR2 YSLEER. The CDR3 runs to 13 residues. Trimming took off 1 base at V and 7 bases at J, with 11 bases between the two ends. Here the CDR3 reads CASSQGVGNEQYF. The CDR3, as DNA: TGCGCCAGCAGCCAAGGTGTTGGGAATGAGCAGTACTTC.

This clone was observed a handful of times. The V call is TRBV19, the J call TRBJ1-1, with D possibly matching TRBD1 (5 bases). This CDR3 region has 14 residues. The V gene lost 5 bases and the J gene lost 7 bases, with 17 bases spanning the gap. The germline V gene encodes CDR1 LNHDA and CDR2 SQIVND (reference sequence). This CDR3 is CASSVRDWGDEAFF. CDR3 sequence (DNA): TGTGCCAGTAGTGTTAGGGACTGGGGGGATGAAGCTTTCTTT.